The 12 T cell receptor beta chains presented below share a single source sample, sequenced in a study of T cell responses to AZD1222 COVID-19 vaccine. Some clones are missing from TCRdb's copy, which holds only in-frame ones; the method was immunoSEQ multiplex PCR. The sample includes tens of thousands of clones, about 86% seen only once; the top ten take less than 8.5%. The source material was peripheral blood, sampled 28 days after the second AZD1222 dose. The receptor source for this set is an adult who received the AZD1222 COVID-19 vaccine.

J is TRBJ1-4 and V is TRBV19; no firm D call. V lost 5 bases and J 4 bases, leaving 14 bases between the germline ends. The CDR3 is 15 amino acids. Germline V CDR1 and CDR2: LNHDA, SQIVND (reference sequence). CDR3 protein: CASSPLRGYNEKLFF. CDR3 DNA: TGTGCCAGTAGTCCGCTTCGCGGATATAATGAAAAACTGTTTTTT.

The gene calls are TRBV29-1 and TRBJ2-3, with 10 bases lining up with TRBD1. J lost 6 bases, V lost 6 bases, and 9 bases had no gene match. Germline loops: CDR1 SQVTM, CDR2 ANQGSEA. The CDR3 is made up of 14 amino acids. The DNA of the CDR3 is TGCAGCGTCGCCCGGGACAGGGGAATTGATACGCAGTATTTT. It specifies CSVARDRGIDTQYF.

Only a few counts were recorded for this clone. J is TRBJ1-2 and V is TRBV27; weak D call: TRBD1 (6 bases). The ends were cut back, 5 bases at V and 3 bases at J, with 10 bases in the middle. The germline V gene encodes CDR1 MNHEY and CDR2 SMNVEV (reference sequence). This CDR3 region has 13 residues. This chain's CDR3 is CASSRDTDYGYTF. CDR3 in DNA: TGTGCCAGCAGTCGGGACACTGACTATGGCTACACCTTC.

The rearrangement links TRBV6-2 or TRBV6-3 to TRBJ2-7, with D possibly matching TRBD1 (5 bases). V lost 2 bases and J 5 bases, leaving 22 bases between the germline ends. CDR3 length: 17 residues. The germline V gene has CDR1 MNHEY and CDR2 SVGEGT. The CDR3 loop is CASSYGRSGPHLNEQYF. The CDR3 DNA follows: TGTGCCAGCAGTTACGGCCGATCAGGGCCCCATCTGAACGAGCAGTACTTC.

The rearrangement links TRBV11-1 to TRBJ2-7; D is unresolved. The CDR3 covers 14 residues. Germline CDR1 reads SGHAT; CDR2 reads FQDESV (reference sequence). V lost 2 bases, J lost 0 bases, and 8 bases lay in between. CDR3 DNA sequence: TGTGCCAGCAGCTTAAGCCGGAACTCCTACGAGCAGTACTTC. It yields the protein CASSLSRNSYEQYF.

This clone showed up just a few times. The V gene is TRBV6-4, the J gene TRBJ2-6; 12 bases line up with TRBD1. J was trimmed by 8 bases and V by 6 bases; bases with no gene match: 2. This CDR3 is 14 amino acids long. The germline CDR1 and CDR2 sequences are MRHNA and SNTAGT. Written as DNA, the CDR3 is TGTGCCAGCAGGGGGACAGGGGGCTCCAACGTCCTGACTTTC. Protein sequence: CASRGTGGSNVLTF.

The CDR3 DNA sequence: TGTGCCAGCAGTTTCGGGGGCGCAAATCAGCCCCAGCATTTT. Translated: CASSFGGANQPQHF. This chain connects TRBV28 to TRBJ1-5; maybe TRBD1 (6 bases). This CDR3 is 14 amino acids long. Germline assignment: CDR1 MDHEN and CDR2 SYDVKM. The V gene lost 3 bases and the J gene lost 4 bases, with 10 bases spanning the gap.

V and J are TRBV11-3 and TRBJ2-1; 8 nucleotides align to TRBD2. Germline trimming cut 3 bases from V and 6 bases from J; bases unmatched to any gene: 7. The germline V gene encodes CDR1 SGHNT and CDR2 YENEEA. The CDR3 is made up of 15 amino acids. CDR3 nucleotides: TGTGCCAGCAGCTTCAACGGGAGGGGGGGCAATGAGCAGTTCTTC. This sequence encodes CASSFNGRGGNEQFF. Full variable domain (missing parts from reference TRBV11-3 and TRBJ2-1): EAGVVQSPRYKIIEKKQPVAFWCNPISGHNTLYWYLQNLGQGPELLIRYENEEAVDDSQLPKDRFSAERLKGVDSTLKIQPAELGDSAVYLCASSFNGRGGNEQFFGPGTRLTVL.

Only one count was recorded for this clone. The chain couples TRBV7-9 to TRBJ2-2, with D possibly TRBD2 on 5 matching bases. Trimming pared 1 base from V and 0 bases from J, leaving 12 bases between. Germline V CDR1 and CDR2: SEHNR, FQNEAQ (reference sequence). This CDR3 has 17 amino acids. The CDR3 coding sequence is TGTGCCAGCAGCTTAGTCAGTAGGACTCCGAACACCGGGGAGCTGTTTTTT. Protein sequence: CASSLVSRTPNTGELFF.

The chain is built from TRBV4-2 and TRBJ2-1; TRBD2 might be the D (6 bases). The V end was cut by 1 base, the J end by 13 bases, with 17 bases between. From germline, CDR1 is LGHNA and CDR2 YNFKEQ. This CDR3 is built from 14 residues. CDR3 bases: TGTGCCAGCAGCCAAGTGTCCGAGAGGGGAGGACAGTTCTTC. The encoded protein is CASSQVSERGGQFF.

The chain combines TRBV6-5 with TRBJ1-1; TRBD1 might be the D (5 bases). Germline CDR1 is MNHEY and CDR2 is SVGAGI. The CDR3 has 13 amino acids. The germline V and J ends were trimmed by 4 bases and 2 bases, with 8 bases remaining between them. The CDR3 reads CASSLQANTEAFF. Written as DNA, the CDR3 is TGTGCCAGCAGTTTACAGGCAAACACTGAAGCTTTCTTT.

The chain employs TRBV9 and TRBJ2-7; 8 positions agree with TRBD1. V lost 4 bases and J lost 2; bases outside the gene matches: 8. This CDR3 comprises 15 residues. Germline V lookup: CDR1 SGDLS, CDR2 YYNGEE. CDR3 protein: CASSLGTGVTYEQYF. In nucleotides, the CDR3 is TGTGCCAGCAGCCTTGGGACAGGAGTTACCTACGAGCAGTACTTC.